This T cell receptor (beta chain) was sequenced in a study of T-cell reconstitution after alpha-beta-depleted transplantation in children. Unique molecular identifiers were incorporated into the prepared TCRbeta library. One entry per CDR3 protein, called by TCRdb with MiXCR from the PCR reads. Here the sample spans 250,000 to 400,000 distinct CDR3 sequences, around 25% being singletons. The receptor's source is a male patient under 18 who had a stem cell transplant for acute lymphoblastic leukemia, so the T cells may come from the graft donor. Sequencing used PBMCs, mostly from graft donor cells, obtained 180 days after TCRalphabeta/CD19-depleted stem cell transplant.

CDR3 sequence: CASSKEDGRRTDTQYF. CDR3 nucleotide sequence: TGTGCCAGCAGCAAAGAGGACGGGAGGAGGACAGATACGCAGTATTTT. The chain employs TRBV21-1 and TRBJ2-3; the table's D call, TRBD2, has no DNA check behind it. TRBV21-1 corresponds to a pseudogene. The CDR3 totals 16 residues.